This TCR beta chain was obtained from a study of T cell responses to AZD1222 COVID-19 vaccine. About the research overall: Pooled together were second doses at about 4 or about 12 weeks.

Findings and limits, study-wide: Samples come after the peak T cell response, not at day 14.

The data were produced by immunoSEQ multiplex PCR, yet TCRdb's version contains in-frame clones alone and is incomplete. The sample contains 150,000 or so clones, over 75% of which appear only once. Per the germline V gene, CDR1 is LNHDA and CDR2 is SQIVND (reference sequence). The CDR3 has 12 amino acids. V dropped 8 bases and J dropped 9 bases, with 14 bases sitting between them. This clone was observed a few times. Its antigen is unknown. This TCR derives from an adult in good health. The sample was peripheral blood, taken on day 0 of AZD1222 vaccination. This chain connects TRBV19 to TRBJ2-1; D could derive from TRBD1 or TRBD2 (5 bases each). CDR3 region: CASGEGPGEQFF. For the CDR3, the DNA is TGTGCCAGTGGTGAGGGGCCTGGTGAGCAGTTCTTC.